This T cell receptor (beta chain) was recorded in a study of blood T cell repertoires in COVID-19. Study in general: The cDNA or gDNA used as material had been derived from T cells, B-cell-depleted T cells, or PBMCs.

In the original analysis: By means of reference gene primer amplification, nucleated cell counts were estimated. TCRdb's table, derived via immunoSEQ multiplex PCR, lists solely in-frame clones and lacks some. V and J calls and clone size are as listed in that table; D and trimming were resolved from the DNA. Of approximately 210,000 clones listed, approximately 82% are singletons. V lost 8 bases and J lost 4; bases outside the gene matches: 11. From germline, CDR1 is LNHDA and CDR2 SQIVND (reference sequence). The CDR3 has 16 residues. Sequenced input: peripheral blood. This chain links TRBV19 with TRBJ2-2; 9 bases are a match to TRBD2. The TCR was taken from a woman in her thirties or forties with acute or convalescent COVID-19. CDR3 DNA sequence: TGTGCCAGTTCCCCCGCGGGAGGGCCGTTCACCGGGGAGCTGTTTTTT. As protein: CASSPAGGPFTGELFF. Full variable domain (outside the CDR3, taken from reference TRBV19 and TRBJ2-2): DGGITQSPKYLFRKEGQNVTLSCEQNLNHDAMYWYRQDPGQGLRLIYYSQIVNDFQKGDIAEGYSVSREKKESFPLTVTSAQKNPTAFYLCASSPAGGPFTGELFFGEGSRLTVL.